This paragraph reports one T cell receptor (beta chain). The PCR used 60 Vbeta and 13 Jbeta primers. Clones were read by immunoSEQ multiplex PCR, and TCRdb kept only the in-frame ones, dropping some. The sample records about 110,000 clones, about 73% being singletons. This specimen comes from a study of cytomegalovirus exposure and HLA in healthy donors. These donors counted as nominally healthy when sampled, but unrecorded immune exposures were likely. The CDR3 spans 14 residues. Germline lookup yields CDR1 MRHNA and CDR2 SNTAGT. V lost 4 bases, J lost 5 bases, and 7 bases stayed unmatched. The chain combines TRBV6-4 with TRBJ2-7; 8 nucleotides line up with TRBD1. The clonotype comes from a woman younger than 45 in good health and CMV-seronegative. Sequenced sample: PBMCs. The chain's CDR3 is CASSAQGDTHEQYF. The CDR3 DNA follows: TGTGCCAGCAGTGCACAGGGGGATACGCACGAGCAGTACTTC.